The clone carrying this T cell receptor (beta chain) has at least ten counts. Its antigen remains unknown. TCR beta CDR3 regions were amplified from RNA. HTBI primers were employed in a first-round RT-PCR of the TCR CDR3. TCRdb processed the multiplex PCR reads anew with MiXCR; each CDR3 protein has one entry. The sample lists about 250,000 distinct CDR3 sequences; 24% were seen once. These data come from a study of T cells in Graves' hyperthyroidism and ophthalmopathy. Study in general: It was at initial diagnosis, before any treatment, that peripheral blood was collected. Study-wide results and limits: Expanded thyroid clonotypes (above 0.001) were mostly also found in blood.

Fresh 10 ml peripheral blood yielded PBMCs. Germline V CDR1 and CDR2: MDHEN, SYDVKM. The ends lost 8 bases at V and 5 bases at J; junction bases unmatched: 6. This CDR3 comprises 13 residues. The TCR originated in a woman between 40 and 55 years old with Graves' ophthalmopathy. This sequence joins TRBV28 and TRBJ1-1; 9 bases are shared with TRBD1. The sample taken for sequencing was blood. CDR3 coding DNA: TGTGCCAGCTTACAGGGGGCCTGGACTGAAGCTTTCTTT. Its protein is CASLQGAWTEAFF.